This TCR beta chain was documented in a study of CD8+ T cells in alopecia areata. The authors extracted RNA and reverse transcribed it into cDNA as the sequencing template. TCRdb keeps only in-frame clones here, not all; method: immunoSEQ multiplex PCR. The sample includes about 200,000 clones, around 60% of them seen just once. The germline V gene has CDR1 MNHEY and CDR2 SVGAGI. The CDR3 runs to 15 residues. Deletions cut 11 bases from V and 0 bases from J, with 14 bases between. General study points: For patients receiving tofacitinib, scalp clonality and expanded CD8+ clones among the top 100 significantly decreased.

This clone was observed a single time. Its specificity is not known. The treatment: oral pan-JAK inhibitor, 5-10 mg twice daily. This sequence joins TRBV6-5 and TRBJ2-6, with no clear D. This clonotype originated in a human donor with alopecia areata. The material sequenced was CD4+ T cells sorted from blood, taken at week 4, from a patient treated with tofacitinib. DNA for the CDR3: TGTGCCTCCCGGATCTTCCGCTCTGGGGCCAACGTCCTGACTTTC. Its translation: CASRIFRSGANVLTF.